The next 2 T cell receptor beta chains were all read from a single sample in a study of technical replicates of blood from several donors. Profiling relied on immunoSEQ multiplex PCR, and the TCRdb table lists in-frame clones only, not all of them. The sample includes roughly 76,000 clones, just under 95% seen only once; the top ten take about 0.4%. Sequencing was performed on T cells isolated from PBMCs. These receptors originate from a human donor in good health.

The chain joins TRBV6-5 to TRBJ1-2, with 7 bases lining up with TRBD1. The germline CDR1 and CDR2 sequences are MNHEY and SVGAGI. CDR3 size: 15 residues. The junction had 8 bases not matched to a gene; V was cut back by 4 bases and J by 3 bases. The CDR3 sequence: CASSSVGGAYYGYTF. The CDR3 bases are TGTGCCAGCAGTTCCGTAGGGGGCGCCTACTATGGCTACACCTTC.

This chain connects TRBV6-1 to TRBJ1-5; D possibly corresponds to TRBD1 (5 bases). The V gene's germline CDR1 is MNHNS and CDR2 SASEGT. The CDR3 is 17 residues long. V lost 3 bases to trimming and J lost 0 bases, with 15 bases between them. CDR3 nucleotides: TGTGCCAGCAGTGATTCAGGGTCAGCTAATAGCAATCAGCCCCAGCATTTT. It encodes CASSDSGSANSNQPQHF.